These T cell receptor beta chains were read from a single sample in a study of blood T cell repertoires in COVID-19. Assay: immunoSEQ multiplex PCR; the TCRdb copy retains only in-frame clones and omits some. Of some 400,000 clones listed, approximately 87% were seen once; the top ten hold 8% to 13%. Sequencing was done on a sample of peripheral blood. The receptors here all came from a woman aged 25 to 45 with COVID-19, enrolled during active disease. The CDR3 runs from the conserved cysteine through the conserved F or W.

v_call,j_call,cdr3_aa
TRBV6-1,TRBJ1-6,CASSEAWAGGSYNSPLHF
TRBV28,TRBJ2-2,CASSLYSALTGELFF
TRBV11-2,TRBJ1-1,CASSLRDNEAFF
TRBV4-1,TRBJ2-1,CASSPTGYGEQFF
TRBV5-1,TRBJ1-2,CASSLDGAPAYGYTF
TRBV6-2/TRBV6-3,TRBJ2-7,CASSYNPGTVFSYEQYF
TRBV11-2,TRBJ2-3,CASSLFLADRTNTQYF
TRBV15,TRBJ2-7,CATSRDLVAGINEQYF
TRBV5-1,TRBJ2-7,CASSFLDRASYEQYF
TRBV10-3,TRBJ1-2,CAITSGQLNYGYTF
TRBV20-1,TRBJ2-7,CSAGLVYEQYF
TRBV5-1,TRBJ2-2,CASSSTGLRSGELFF
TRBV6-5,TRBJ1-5,CASSYSTGDQPQHF
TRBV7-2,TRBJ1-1,CASSLYSGLAEAFF
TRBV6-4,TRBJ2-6,CASSWRSQLSGANVLTF
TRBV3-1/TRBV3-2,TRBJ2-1,CASSQGSRSSYNEQFF
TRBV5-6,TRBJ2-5,CASSLNRGRQETQYF